The 13 T cell receptor beta chains presented below share a single source sample, sequenced in a study of metastatic and nonmetastatic thyroid tumors. Using MiXCR, TCRdb reanalyzed the PCR reads. Counted here are fewer than 15,000 clones, under 30% occurring once; the ten biggest clones make up approximately 18%. Until they underwent thyroid surgery, no patient had received any treatment. The sample comprised tumor tissue. All receptors derive from a female donor with papillary thyroid cancer or a benign thyroid nodule (not recorded which). Some clones in this sample may be carry-over from other donors' samples.

The chain couples TRBV4-1 to TRBJ1-2; possible D gene TRBD1, 6 bases. The length of the CDR3 is 15 residues. Germline V lookup: CDR1 MGHRA, CDR2 YSYEKL. Trimming pared 4 bases from V and 0 bases from J, leaving 12 bases between. The DNA of the CDR3 is TGCGCCAGCAGCCCCCGGACAGCTACTAACTATGGCTACACCTTC. It is translated as CASSPRTATNYGYTF.

Many counts were recorded for this clone. The chain uses TRBV5-6 and TRBJ1-2; 8 positions match TRBD1. CDR3 length: 15 residues. The V segment lost 2 bases and the J segment 7 bases; nucleotides outside the gene matches: 10. Germline lookup yields CDR1 SGHDT and CDR2 YYEEEE. The CDR3 coding sequence is TGTGCCAGCAGCTTAGGACAGGGAGTGACTGGTGGCTACACCTTC. It specifies CASSLGQGVTGGYTF.

This clone was seen repeatedly, ten times or more. This sequence joins TRBV5-1 and TRBJ1-2; a weak D match, TRBD1 (5 bases). Between the trimmed V and J ends, which lost 4 bases and 2 bases, there was a span of 21 bases. CDR1 is SGHRS, CDR2 YFSETQ, per germline. The CDR3 has 17 amino acids. The CDR3 here is CASSLDGGSSTNYGYTF. The DNA for the CDR3 is TGCGCCAGCAGCCTTGACGGGGGGTCCTCAACAAACTATGGCTACACCTTC.

This clone was counted many times. The V gene is TRBV6-2 or TRBV6-3, the J gene TRBJ2-2, with TRBD1 matching 8 bases. Per the germline V gene, CDR1 is MNHEY and CDR2 is SVGEGT. The CDR3 covers 19 residues. V dropped 2 bases and J dropped 6; count of bases not matched to a gene: 17. DNA for the CDR3: TGTGCCAGCAGTTACCACCGGAGGCAGGGGGCTGGCATGTCCGGGGAGCTGTTTTTT. Protein sequence: CASSYHRRQGAGMSGELFF.

This clone showed up many times. The V call is TRBV5-1, the J call TRBJ2-7, with TRBD1 identical over 12 bases. The germline V gene encodes CDR1 SGHRS and CDR2 YFSETQ. The V gene end was trimmed by 4 bases and the J gene end by 7 bases; junction bases not matched to a gene: 6. The CDR3 sequence is 14 residues long. Written as DNA, the CDR3 is TGCGCCAGCAGCCAAGGGACAGGGGGCTTAGAGCAGTACTTC. The encoded protein is CASSQGTGGLEQYF.

This clone appeared once. V is TRBV30 and J is TRBJ2-3, with D possibly being TRBD1 (5 bases). Between the trimmed V and J ends, which lost 3 bases and 4 bases, there was a span of 11 bases. Germline V lookup: CDR1 GTSNPN, CDR2 SVGIG (reference sequence). The CDR3 extends over 13 amino acids. CDR3 in amino acids: CAWSIKGPDTQYF. CDR3 nucleotide sequence: TGTGCCTGGAGCATAAAGGGGCCAGATACGCAGTATTTT.

The J gene is TRBJ1-1, the V gene TRBV6-5, with 10 bases matching TRBD1. CDR3 length: 16 residues. The junction had 12 bases not matched to a gene; V was cut back by 6 bases and J by 5 bases. CDR1 and CDR2 from the germline V gene are MNHEY and SVGAGI. CDR3 in DNA: TGTGCCAGCAGGCCCGACAGACAGGGGGCGGAGACTGAAGCTTTCTTT. It yields the protein CASRPDRQGAETEAFF.

The chain joins TRBV15 to TRBJ2-7; 7 bases line up with TRBD1. The V gene's germline CDR1 is LNHNV and CDR2 YYDKDF (reference sequence). Germline trimming cut 7 bases from V and 7 bases from J; bases unmatched to any gene: 16. The CDR3 is 15 residues long. The CDR3 region has the DNA TGTGCCACCATCCCTCCTCCGGGACAGCTAAAAGAGCAGTACTTC. It codes for CATIPPPGQLKEQYF.

This clone was picked up many times. The chain joins TRBV7-2 to TRBJ2-4; possible D gene TRBD1, 6 bases. The CDR3 covers 12 residues. The V and J ends lost 2 bases and 7 bases respectively, with 6 bases between them. Germline CDR1 is SGHTA and CDR2 is FQGNSA. The CDR3 sequence is CASSLQGNIQYF. Here the CDR3 DNA reads TGTGCCAGCAGCTTACAGGGGAACATTCAGTACTTC.

The gene calls are TRBV27 and TRBJ2-2; TRBD1 matches 10 bases. CDR3 length: 16 residues. Losses at the gene ends were 4 bases for V and 5 bases for J; bases not matched to a gene: 7. CDR1 and CDR2 from the germline V gene are MNHEY and SMNVEV (reference sequence). CDR3 coding DNA: TGTGCCAGCAGTTCCATCCCGGGACAGGGGACCGGGGAGCTGTTTTTT. This codes for CASSSIPGQGTGELFF.

This chain joins TRBV6-1 and TRBJ2-7, with D possibly being TRBD1 (6 bases). The CDR3 runs to 13 residues. In germline, CDR1 is MNHNS, CDR2 SASEGT. Trimming shortened V by 5 bases and J by 5 bases, and 13 bases separated the two germline ends. CDR3 amino acids: CASSRGQSHEQYF. The CDR3 bases are TGTGCCAGCAGTCGCGGACAGTCCCACGAGCAGTACTTC.

This clone was detected only a few times. Here the CDR3 reads CASSYPMGAGDEQYF. CDR3 nucleotides: TGTGCCAGCAGTTACCCGATGGGGGCTGGCGACGAGCAGTACTTC. The rearrangement links TRBV6-2 or TRBV6-3 to TRBJ2-7, with TRBD1 as a possible D gene (6 bases). Trimming took 2 bases from V and 5 from J, leaving 16 bases between them. This CDR3 comprises 15 residues. Germline lookup yields CDR1 MNHEY and CDR2 SVGEGT.

Points on this clone: A junction boundary mismatches the germline segment, possibly from a read error. The CDR3 DNA is TGTGCCACCAGTACAGGGAGAGCCTATGGCTACACCTTC. Translated, it gives CATSTGRAYGYTF. The chain links TRBV27 to TRBJ1-2; D possibly corresponds to TRBD1 (6 bases). Germline CDR1 is MNHEY and CDR2 is SMNVEV (reference sequence). This CDR3 comprises 13 residues.